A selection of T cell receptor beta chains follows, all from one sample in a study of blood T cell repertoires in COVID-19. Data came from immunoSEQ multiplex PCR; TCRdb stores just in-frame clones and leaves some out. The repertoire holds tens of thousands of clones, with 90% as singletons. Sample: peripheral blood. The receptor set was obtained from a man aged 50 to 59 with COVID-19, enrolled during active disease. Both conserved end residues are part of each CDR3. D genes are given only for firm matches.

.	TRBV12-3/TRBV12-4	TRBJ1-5	TGTGCCAGCAGTTTAGTAAATCAGCCCCAGCATTTT	CASSLVNQPQHF
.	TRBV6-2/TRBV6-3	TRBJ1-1	TGTGCCAGCAACCCCTCAAGGGGGGGCTTGAACACTGAAGCTTTCTTT	CASNPSRGGLNTEAFF
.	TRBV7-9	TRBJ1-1	TGTGCCAGCAGCACACCCAGGGGTGTAACTGAAGCTTTCTTT	CASSTPRGVTEAFF
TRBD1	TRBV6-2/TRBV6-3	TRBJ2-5	TGTGCCAGCAGTTACCTTCTGGGACAGGGTAGGGAGACCCAGTACTTC	CASSYLLGQGRETQYF
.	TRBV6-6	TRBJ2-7	TGTGCCAGCAGTCCTTCCCCAGGGTTCCGAGAAAATACCTACGAGCAGTACTTC	CASSPSPGFRENTYEQYF
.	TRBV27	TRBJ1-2	TGTGCCAGCAGTTTACCCAGTAACTATGGCTACACCTTC	CASSLPSNYGYTF
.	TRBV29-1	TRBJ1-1	TGCAGCGTTGCGGGTGGGAGCACTGAAGCTTTCTTT	CSVAGGSTEAFF
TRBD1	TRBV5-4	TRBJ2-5	TGTGCCAGCAGCGCCCGACAGGGTGGAGAGACCCAGTACTTC	CASSARQGGETQYF
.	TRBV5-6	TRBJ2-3	TGTGCCAGCAGCATTAGCTTGGGGGCCACAGATACGCAGTATTTT	CASSISLGATDTQYF
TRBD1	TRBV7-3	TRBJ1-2	TGTGCCAGCAGCCCGACAGGGGGTTATGGCTACACCTTC	CASSPTGGYGYTF
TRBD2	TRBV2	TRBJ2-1	TGTGCCAGCAGTGACGGGACTAGCGGGAATGACATGGGCAATGAGCAGTTCTTC	CASSDGTSGNDMGNEQFF
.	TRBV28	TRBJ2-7	TGTGCCAGCAGTCCTAACTTCGAGCAGTACTTC	CASSPNFEQYF
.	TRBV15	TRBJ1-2	TGTGCCTCAGCGGGGGGGCGCGACTATGGCTACACCTTC	CASAGGRDYGYTF
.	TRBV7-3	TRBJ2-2	TGTGCCAGCAGCTTGGGGCTGACCCGTGGGGAGCTGTTTTTT	CASSLGLTRGELFF
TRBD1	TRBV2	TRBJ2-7	TGTGCCAGCGACCGGGACAGGGGGTTGGGAGAGCAGTACTTC	CASDRDRGLGEQYF
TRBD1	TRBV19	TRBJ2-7	TGTGCCAGTAGTTCGGGACAGGGGCCCTACGAGCAGTACTTC	CASSSGQGPYEQYF
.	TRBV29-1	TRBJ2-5	TGCAGCGTCCCTCGCAGGGGAACGGAAAAGGAGACCCAGTACTTC	CSVPRRGTEKETQYF
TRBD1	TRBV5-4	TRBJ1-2	TGTGCCAGCAGCACCCGACAGGGCGGCTATGGCTACACCTTC	CASSTRQGGYGYTF
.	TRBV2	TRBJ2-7	TGTGCCAGCAGTGACGGAGCTTCACCCTACGAGCAGTACTTC	CASSDGASPYEQYF
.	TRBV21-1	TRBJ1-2	TGTGCCAGCAGCTCAAAACAGGGGCACAGGGGATTTGGGTATGGCTACACCTTC	CASSSKQGHRGFGYGYTF
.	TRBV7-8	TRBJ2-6	TGTGCCAGCAGCTTAGCCCGAAGAGTGAACTCTGGGGCCAACGTCCTGACTTTC	CASSLARRVNSGANVLTF
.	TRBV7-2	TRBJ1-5	TGTGCCAGCAGCTTAGCTGGGCTTAGCAATCAGCCCCAGCATTTT	CASSLAGLSNQPQHF
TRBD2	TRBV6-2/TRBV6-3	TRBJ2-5	TGTGCCAGCAGTCTAGCGGGAATTACATACCAAGAGACCCAGTACTTC	CASSLAGITYQETQYF
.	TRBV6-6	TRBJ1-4	TGTGCCAGCTGGCAGGGGTCAACTAATGAAAAACTGTTTTTT	CASWQGSTNEKLFF
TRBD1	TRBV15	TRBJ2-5	TGTGCCACCAGCAGAGATGGGGACAGTTGGGAGACCCAGTACTTC	CATSRDGDSWETQYF